This T cell receptor beta chain was retrieved from a study of human T cells and chemical hapten exposure (dated by TCRdb to about 2021). With respect to the entire study: For sensitization, 2% DPC in acetone was applied to a roughly 2 cm by roughly 2 cm area of upper inner arm skin. About 28 alopecia patients gave blood for TCR sequencing at one to four time points (pre-sensitization, 2, 6 and 24 weeks). Most of the patients in the cohort were female, and the cohort covered alopecia areata with under or over 50% scalp involvement, alopecia totalis and alopecia universalis. Throughout the approximately 25-week study period, patients were also given weekly therapeutic DPC doses on the scalp. Patch testing was performed on the upper back with Finn chambers containing 0.01% DPC, and the patch tests were scored after 6 days according to International Contact Dermatitis Research Group standards. Blood samples were taken from patients before sensitization (week 0) and at 2, 6 and about 24 weeks after DPC sensitization. This study followed changes in the peripheral blood TCR repertoire in vivo during primary and secondary sensitization of alopecia patients to the hapten diphenylcyclopropenone (DPC). The libraries were sequenced as a pool, and the TCR yield per sample differed mostly because of small variations in library volumes within the pool. Results and caveats for the whole study, not just this receptor: No change with DPC sensitization was found in the number of TCRs above 1 in 1000 frequency, and no evidence of global repertoire structure alterations was found. Expanded TCRs formed significantly more large CDR3 similarity clusters than pre-sensitization or healthy control sets, consistent with antigen-driven responses. Because all patients had alopecia, a presumed autoimmune disease, the immune response of the patients might differ from that of healthy individuals. Patch test score correlated positively with the number of PT1 expanded TCRs, reaching significance at thresholds 8, 16 and 32 but not at 4. After repeated subsampling, changes were observed in the strength of the expansion versus patch-test correlation and in the threshold at which the correlation became significant.

The time point label here, explained by the study, means: patch test 3, about 24 weeks after DPC sensitization. The treatment or condition label for this specimen denotes: therapeutic diphenylcyclopropenone sensitization with weekly scalp DPC. At every patch-test visit, the blood draw took place before the patch test was put on. Eligible patients were aged 18 to 70, diagnosed with alopecia, deemed suitable for DPC therapy, and excluded if pregnant. Unfractionated whole blood was collected in Tempus Blood RNA tubes, and total RNA was extracted from that blood. Libraries were made using RACE. TCRdb records NextSeq 500 as the sequencer. Library preparation attached unique molecular identifiers to individual cDNA molecules for quantitative, reproducible TCR counting. Both TCR alpha and TCR beta chains were sequenced from each blood RNA sample. Per the source publication's procedure: The median number of TCRs per sample was 85,000 to 100,000, ranging from about 23,224 to 690,600. The Decombinator software suite was used to annotate V, J and CDR3 in the TCR reads. For the PS versus PT1 abundance plots, all samples were subsampled to the same number of TCRs (28,000). TCRs were defined as expanded if absent before sensitization and observed at least eight times at the 2-week time point. TCRdb reworked the public reads: Q25 trimming with fastp, MiXCR clone assembly, productive beta chains retained. For every CDR3 protein sequence, its rows merge into one entry that carries the most common genes and DNA. TCRdb, rather than the study authors, made the V and J calls. Here the sample has under 200,000 distinct CDR3 sequences; roughly 26% occur a single time. Of the sample, roughly 2% falls within the top ten clones.

Details on this clonotype: The antigen this receptor binds is unknown. Base qualities are missing; no much larger clone stands one base away.

The CDR3 contains 17 residues, cysteine and phenylalanine counted. Just the 51-base CDR3 DNA is kept, in frame starting at base 1. Sequences MDHEN (CDR1) and SYDVKM (CDR2) are obtained from the germline V gene. V sheds 7 bases and J sheds 2 bases, leaving 21 bases between their ends. The chain was built from TRBV28 and TRBJ2-1; a weak D assignment points to TRBD2 (5 bases agree). The sequence was obtained from a woman between 18 and 29 years old with alopecia areata. Some clones in this sample may be carry-over from other donors' samples. The sequences come from whole blood, collected in connection with sensitization to the hapten diphenylcyclopropenone (DPC). The nucleotide sequence reads as follows: TGTGCCAGCACCACCAGCCCACTAGTGCGGACCTACAATGAGCAGTTCTTC. Protein translation: CASTTSPLVRTYNEQFF.